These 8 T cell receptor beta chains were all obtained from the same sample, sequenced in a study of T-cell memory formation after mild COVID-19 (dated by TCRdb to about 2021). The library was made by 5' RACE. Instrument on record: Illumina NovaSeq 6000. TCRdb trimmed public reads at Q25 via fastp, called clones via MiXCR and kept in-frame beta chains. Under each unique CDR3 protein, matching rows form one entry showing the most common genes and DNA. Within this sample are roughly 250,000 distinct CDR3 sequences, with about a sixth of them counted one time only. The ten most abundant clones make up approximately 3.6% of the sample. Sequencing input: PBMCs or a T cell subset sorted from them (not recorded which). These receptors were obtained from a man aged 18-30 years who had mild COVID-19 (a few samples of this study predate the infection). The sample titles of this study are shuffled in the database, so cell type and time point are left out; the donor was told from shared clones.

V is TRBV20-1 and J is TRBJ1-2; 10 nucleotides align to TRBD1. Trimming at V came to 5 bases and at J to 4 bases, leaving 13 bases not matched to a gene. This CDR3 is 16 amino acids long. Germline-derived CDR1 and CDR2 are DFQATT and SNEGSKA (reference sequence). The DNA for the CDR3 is TGCAGTGCTCCAACCGGGACAGGGGTCGCCGGCTATGGCTACACCTTC. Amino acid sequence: CSAPTGTGVAGYGYTF.

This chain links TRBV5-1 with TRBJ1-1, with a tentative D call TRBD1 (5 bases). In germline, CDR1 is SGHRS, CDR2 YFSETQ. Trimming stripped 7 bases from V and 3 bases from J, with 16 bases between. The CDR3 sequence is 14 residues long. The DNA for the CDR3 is TGCGCCAGCCATCGGTGGGGGGTCGACACTGAAGCTTTCTTT. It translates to CASHRWGVDTEAFF.

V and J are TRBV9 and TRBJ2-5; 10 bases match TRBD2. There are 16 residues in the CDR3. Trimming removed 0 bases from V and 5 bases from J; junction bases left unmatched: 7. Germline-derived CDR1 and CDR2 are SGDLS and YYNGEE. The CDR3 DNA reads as TGTGCCAGCAGCGTAGGAGCTAGCGGGGGCCGCGAGACCCAGTACTTC. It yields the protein CASSVGASGGRETQYF.

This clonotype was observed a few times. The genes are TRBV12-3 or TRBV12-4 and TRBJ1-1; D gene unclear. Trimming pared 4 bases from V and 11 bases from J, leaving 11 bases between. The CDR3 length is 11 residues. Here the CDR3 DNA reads TGTGCCAGCAGTTCGGGATCCAGGGCTTTCTTT. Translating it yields CASSSGSRAFF.

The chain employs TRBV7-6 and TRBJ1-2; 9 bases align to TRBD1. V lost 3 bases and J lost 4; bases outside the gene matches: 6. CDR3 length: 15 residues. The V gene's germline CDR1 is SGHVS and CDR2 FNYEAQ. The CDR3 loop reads CASSLIGTGTYGYTF. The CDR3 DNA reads TGTGCCAGCAGCTTGATCGGGACAGGGACCTATGGCTACACCTTC.

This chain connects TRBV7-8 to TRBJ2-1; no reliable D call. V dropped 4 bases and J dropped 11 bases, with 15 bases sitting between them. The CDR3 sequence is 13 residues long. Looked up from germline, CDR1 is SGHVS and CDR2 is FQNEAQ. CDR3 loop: CASSSRTARKQFF. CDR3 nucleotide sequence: TGTGCCAGCAGCTCCCGAACGGCACGGAAGCAGTTCTTC.

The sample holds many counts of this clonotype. The CDR3 spells CASSLYGGGTDTQYF. For the CDR3, the DNA is TGTGCCAGCAGCTTATACGGGGGGGGCACAGATACGCAGTATTTT. The chain is built from TRBV11-2 and TRBJ2-3; 8 bases match TRBD2. The germline gives CDR1 SGHAT, CDR2 FQNNGV. V dropped 2 bases and J dropped 1; count of bases not matched to a gene: 2. This CDR3 is built from 15 residues.

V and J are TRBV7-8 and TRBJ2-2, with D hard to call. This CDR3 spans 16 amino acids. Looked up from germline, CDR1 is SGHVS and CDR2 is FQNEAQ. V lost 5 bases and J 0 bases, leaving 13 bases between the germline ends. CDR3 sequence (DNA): TGTGCCAGCAGCCCTCGTCGGTTCGCGAACACCGGGGAGCTGTTTTTT. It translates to CASSPRRFANTGELFF. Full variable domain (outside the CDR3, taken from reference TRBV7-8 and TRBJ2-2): GAGVSQSPRYKVAKRGQDVALRCDPISGHVSLFWYQQALGQGPEFLTYFQNEAQLDKSGLPSDRFFAERPEGSVSTLKIQRTQQEDSAVYLCASSPRRFANTGELFFGEGSRLTVL.